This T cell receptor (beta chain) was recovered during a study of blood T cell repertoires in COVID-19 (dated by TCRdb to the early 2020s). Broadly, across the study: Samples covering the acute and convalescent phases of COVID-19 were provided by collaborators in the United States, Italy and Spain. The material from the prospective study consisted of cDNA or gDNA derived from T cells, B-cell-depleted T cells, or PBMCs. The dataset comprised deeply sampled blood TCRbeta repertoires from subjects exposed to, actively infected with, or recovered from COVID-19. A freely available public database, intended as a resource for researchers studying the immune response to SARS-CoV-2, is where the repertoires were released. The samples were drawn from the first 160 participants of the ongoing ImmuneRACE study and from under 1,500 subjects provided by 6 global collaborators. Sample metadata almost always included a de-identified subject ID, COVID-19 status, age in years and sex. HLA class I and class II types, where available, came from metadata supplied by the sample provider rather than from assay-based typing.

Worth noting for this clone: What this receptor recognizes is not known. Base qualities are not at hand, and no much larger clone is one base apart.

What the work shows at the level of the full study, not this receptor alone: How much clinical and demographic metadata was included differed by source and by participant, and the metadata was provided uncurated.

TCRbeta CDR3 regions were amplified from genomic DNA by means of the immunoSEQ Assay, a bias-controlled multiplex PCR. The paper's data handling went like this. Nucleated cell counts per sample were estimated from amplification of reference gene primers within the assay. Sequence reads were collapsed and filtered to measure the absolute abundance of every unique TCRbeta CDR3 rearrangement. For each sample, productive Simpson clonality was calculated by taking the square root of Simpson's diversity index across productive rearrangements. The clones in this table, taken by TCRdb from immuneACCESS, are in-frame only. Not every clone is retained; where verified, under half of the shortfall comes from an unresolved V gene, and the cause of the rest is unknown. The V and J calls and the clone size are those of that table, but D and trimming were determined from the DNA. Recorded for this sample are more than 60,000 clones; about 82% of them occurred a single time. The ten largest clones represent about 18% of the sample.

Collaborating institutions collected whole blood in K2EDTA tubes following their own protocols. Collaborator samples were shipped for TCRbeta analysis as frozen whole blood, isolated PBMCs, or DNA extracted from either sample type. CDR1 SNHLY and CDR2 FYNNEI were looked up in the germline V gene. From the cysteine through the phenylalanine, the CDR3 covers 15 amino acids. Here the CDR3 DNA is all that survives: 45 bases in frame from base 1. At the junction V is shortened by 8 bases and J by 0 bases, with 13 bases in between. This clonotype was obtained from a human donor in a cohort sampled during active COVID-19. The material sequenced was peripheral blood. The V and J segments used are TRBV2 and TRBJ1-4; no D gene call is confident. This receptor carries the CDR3 CASLFQRATNEKLFF. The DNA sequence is TGTGCCAGCCTATTTCAACGGGCAACTAATGAAAAACTGTTTTTT.